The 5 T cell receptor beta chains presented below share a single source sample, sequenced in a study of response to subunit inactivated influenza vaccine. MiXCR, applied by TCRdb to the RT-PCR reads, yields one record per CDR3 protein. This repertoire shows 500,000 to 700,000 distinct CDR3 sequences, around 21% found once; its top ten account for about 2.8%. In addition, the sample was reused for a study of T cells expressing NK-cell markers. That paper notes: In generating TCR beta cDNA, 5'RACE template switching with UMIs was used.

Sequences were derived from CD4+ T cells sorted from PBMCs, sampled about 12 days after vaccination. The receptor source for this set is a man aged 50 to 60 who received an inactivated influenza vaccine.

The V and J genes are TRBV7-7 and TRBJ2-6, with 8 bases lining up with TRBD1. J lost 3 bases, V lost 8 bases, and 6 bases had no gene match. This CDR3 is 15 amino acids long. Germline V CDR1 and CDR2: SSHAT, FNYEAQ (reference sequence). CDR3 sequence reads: CASDRGGCGANVLTF. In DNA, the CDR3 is TGTGCCAGCGACAGGGGTGGTTGTGGGGCCAACGTCCTGACTTTC.

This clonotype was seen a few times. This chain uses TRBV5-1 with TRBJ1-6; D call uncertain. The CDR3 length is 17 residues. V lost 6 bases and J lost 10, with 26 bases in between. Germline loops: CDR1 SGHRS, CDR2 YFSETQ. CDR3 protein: CASKKEDGRQFPSPLHF. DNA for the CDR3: TGCGCCAGCAAAAAAGAGGACGGACGGCAATTCCCCTCACCCCTCCACTTT. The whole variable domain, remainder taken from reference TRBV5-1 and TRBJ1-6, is KAGVTQTPRYLIKTRGQQVTLSCSPISGHRSVSWYQQTPGQGLQFLFEYFSETQRNKGNFPGRFSGRQFSNSRSEMNVSTLELGDSALYLCASKKEDGRQFPSPLHFGNGTRLTVT.

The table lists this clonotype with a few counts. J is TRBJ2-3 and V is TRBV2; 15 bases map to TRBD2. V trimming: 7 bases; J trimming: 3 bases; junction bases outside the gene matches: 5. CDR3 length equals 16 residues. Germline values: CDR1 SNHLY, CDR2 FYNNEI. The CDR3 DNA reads TGTGCCAGCAATTCGGGACTAGCGGGGGGAACAGATACGCAGTATTTT. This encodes CASNSGLAGGTDTQYF.

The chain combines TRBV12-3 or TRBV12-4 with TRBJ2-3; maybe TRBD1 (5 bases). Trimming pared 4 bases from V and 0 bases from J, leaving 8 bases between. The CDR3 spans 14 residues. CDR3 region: CASSWQGSTDTQYF. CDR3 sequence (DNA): TGTGCCAGCAGTTGGCAGGGTAGCACAGATACGCAGTATTTT.

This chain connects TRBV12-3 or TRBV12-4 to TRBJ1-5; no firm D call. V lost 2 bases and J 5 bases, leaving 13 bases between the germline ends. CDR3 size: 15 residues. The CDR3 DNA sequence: TGTGCCAGCAGTTTATCAACAGCCCTTCATCAGCCCCAGCATTTT. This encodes CASSLSTALHQPQHF.